One sample yielded the 21 T cell receptor beta chains listed below, sequenced in a study of regulatory T cells in long-lasting Graves disease. Libraries of TCR beta came from iRepertoire HTBI primers plus Arm-PCR of CDR3 regions. TCRdb independently ran MiXCR on the multiplex PCR reads; one entry per CDR3 protein. The data show about 540,000 distinct CDR3 sequences, with less than 15% seen just once and roughly 10% held by the top ten. Time point in this sample: newly diagnosed GD, antithyroid drugs for less than 3 months. Construction of the TCR library relied on RNA isolated from PBMCs. These sequences were also reported in another study, on T cells in Graves' hyperthyroidism and ophthalmopathy.

Sequencing was performed on peripheral blood mononuclear cells (PBMCs), taken at new diagnosis, from a patient treated with antithyroid drugs. The receptors here all came from a man aged 25 to 45 with Graves disease.

This clonotype appeared many times. This sequence joins TRBV5-1 and TRBJ1-2, with D unresolved. The CDR3 is 12 residues long. V lost 0 bases to trimming and J lost 7 bases, with 7 bases between them. Looked up from germline, CDR1 is SGHRS and CDR2 is YFSETQ. This CDR3 is CASSLERSGYTF. Written as DNA, the CDR3 is TGCGCCAGCAGCTTGGAAAGGAGTGGCTACACCTTC.

This clonotype was counted a few times. The CDR3 loop reads CAWGREAFF. In DNA form, the CDR3 reads TGTGCCTGGGGCAGGGAGGCTTTCTTT. V gene TRBV7-9 combines with J gene TRBJ1-1; maybe TRBD1 (5 bases). Deletions cut 11 bases from V and 11 bases from J, with 12 bases between. Germline V gene sequence: CDR1 SEHNR, CDR2 FQNEAQ (reference sequence). This CDR3 comprises 9 residues. Based on the CDR3 plus reference TRBV7-9 and TRBJ1-1, the full variable domain is DTGVSQNPRHKITKRGQNVTFRCDPISEHNRLYWYRQTLGQGPEFLTYFQNEAQLEKSRLLSDRFSAERPKGSFSTLEIQRTEQGDSAMYLCAWGREAFFGQGTRLTVV.

This clonotype showed up many times. The genes are TRBV6-5 and TRBJ2-7, with D possibly TRBD1 on 5 matching bases. The germline V and J ends were trimmed by 2 bases and 4 bases, with 9 bases remaining between them. CDR3 length: 13 residues. Germline V lookup: CDR1 MNHEY, CDR2 SVGAGI. Written as DNA, the CDR3 is TGTGCCAGCAGTTACGGACAAAGATACGAGCAGTACTTC. Translated: CASSYGQRYEQYF.

This clonotype came up a few times. The chain recombines TRBV7-9 with TRBJ2-1; D ambiguous. The CDR3 runs to 14 residues. Germline assignment: CDR1 SEHNR and CDR2 FQNEAQ (reference sequence). Trimming cost V 3 bases and J 4 bases, with 10 bases left between them. The CDR3 region has the DNA TGTGCCAGCAGCTTGGGCCCCATGTACAATGAGCAGTTCTTC. This codes for CASSLGPMYNEQFF.

This clonotype has a count of ten or more. This chain uses TRBV7-9 with TRBJ2-3; D ambiguous. V lost 1 base to trimming and J lost 2 bases, with 16 bases between them. The CDR3 runs to 17 residues. Germline assignment: CDR1 SEHNR and CDR2 FQNEAQ (reference sequence). In DNA, the CDR3 is TGTGCCAGCAGCTTAGAGCCCCTGGTCACCCTCACAGATACGCAGTATTTT. It is translated as CASSLEPLVTLTDTQYF.

This clonotype was detected many times. The rearrangement uses TRBV29-1 and TRBJ1-1; no clear D gene. CDR3 length: 12 amino acids. CDR1 is SQVTM, CDR2 ANQGSEA, per germline. Trimming cost V 4 bases and J 1 base, with 7 bases left between them. CDR3 region: CSVGSRNTEAFF. In nucleotides, the CDR3 is TGCAGCGTTGGTTCACGGAACACTGAAGCTTTCTTT. The variable domain in full, with the rest retrieved from reference TRBV29-1 and TRBJ1-1, is SAVISQKPSRDICQRGTSLTIQCQVDSQVTMMFWYRQQPGQSLTLIATANQGSEATYESGFVIDKFPISRPNLTFSTLTVSNMSPEDSSIYLCSVGSRNTEAFFGQGTRLTVV.

Of note for this clonotype: A read error may explain this, as a much larger clone is one base away. The chain links TRBV6-2 or TRBV6-3 to TRBJ2-2; D possibly matches TRBD1 or TRBD2 (5 bases each). Germline V gives CDR1 MNHEY, CDR2 SVGEGT. This CDR3 comprises 15 residues. CDR3 nucleotides: TGTGCCAGCAGGCCCGGGACCTCGAACACCGGGGAGCTGGTTTTT. Protein sequence: CASRPGTSNTGELVF.

V and J are TRBV6-2 or TRBV6-3 and TRBJ2-3; TRBD1 or TRBD2 may be the D gene (5 bases each). Germline V lookup: CDR1 MNHEY, CDR2 SVGEGT. V lost 6 bases and J lost 2, with 15 bases in between. CDR3 length: 15 amino acids. The CDR3 protein is CASRTGTYSTDTQYF. The CDR3 nucleotides read TGTGCCAGCAGAACCGGGACCTACTCCACAGATACGCAGTATTTT.

V gene TRBV24-1 combines with J gene TRBJ2-1; D remains ambiguous. Germline assignment: CDR1 KGHDR and CDR2 SFDVKD. Trimming left V 4 bases short and J 6 bases short, with 9 bases between. This CDR3 contains 13 residues. CDR3 nucleotide sequence: TGTGCCACCAGTGACTGGGTTATCAATGAGCAGTTCTTC. It yields the protein CATSDWVINEQFF.

The rearrangement joins TRBV12-3 or TRBV12-4 to TRBJ2-3, with a tentative D call TRBD2 (6 bases). V lost 4 bases and J 5 bases, leaving 10 bases between the germline ends. The length of the CDR3 is 13 residues. The CDR3 region has the DNA TGTGCCAGCAGTTCTGCCGGGAGAGATACGCAGTATTTT. Its translation is CASSSAGRDTQYF.

This clonotype was observed many times. The chain couples TRBV12-3 or TRBV12-4 to TRBJ2-2, with D unresolved. This CDR3 is built from 15 residues. Between the trimmed V and J ends, which lost 1 base and 3 bases, there was a span of 9 bases. The CDR3 coding sequence is TGTGCCAGCAGTTTAGAGGGCCGATACACCGGGGAGCTGTTTTTT. Protein: CASSLEGRYTGELFF.

This clonotype was seen repeatedly, ten times or more. The J gene is TRBJ1-1, the V gene TRBV11-2; TRBD1 aligns across 9 bases. The CDR3 consists of 15 residues. J gave up 6 bases and V 6 bases, and 11 bases lay outside the gene matches. The germline V gene encodes CDR1 SGHAT and CDR2 FQNNGV. The CDR3 coding sequence is TGTGCCAGCAGTACAGTGGGACAGGGAAAGGCTGAAGCTTTCTTT. It encodes CASSTVGQGKAEAFF.

This clonotype was detected many times. The V and J genes are TRBV29-1 and TRBJ1-1; D may be TRBD1 (5 bases). Trimming pared 6 bases from V and 0 bases from J, leaving 14 bases between. This CDR3 contains 14 residues. Germline-derived CDR1 and CDR2 are SQVTM and ANQGSEA. The CDR3 DNA is TGCAGCGTGAAAAAGACAGCCTTGAACACTGAAGCTTTCTTT. Translation gives CSVKKTALNTEAFF.

This clonotype was seen only a few times. This sequence joins TRBV13 and TRBJ2-1, with 8 bases matching TRBD1. Per germline, CDR1 PRHDT and CDR2 FYEKMQ (reference sequence). The CDR3 is made up of 15 amino acids. V gave up 10 bases and J gave up 2 bases; unmatched junction bases: 10. DNA of the CDR3: TGTGCCACTACAACGGGGACAGGACCCTACAATGAGCAGTTCTTC. Translated, it gives CATTTGTGPYNEQFF.

This CDR3 is CASKGGGTEAFF. In nucleotides, the CDR3 is TGTGCCAGTAAGGGGGGCGGCACTGAAGCTTTCTTT. This chain connects TRBV19 to TRBJ1-1; TRBD1 is a possible D gene (6 bases). The germline CDR1 and CDR2 sequences are LNHDA and SQIVND (reference sequence). CDR3 length: 12 residues. V lost 7 bases, J lost 4 bases, and 10 bases lay in between.

This clonotype occurred many times. The gene calls are TRBV28 and TRBJ2-5; the D gene is possibly TRBD1 (6 bases). There are 14 residues in the CDR3. Trimming pared 8 bases from V and 6 bases from J, leaving 19 bases between. Germline lookup yields CDR1 MDHEN and CDR2 SYDVKM. In nucleotides, the CDR3 is TGTGCCAGCGTTGGGGGTGGCAGGGGACAGACCCAGTACTTC. Translating gives CASVGGGRGQTQYF. The whole variable domain, filled in from reference TRBV28 and TRBJ2-5, reads DVKVTQSSRYLVKRTGEKVFLECVQDMDHENMFWYRQDPGLGLRLIYFSYDVKMKEKGDIPEGYSVSREKKERFSLILESASTNQTSMYLCASVGGGRGQTQYFGPGTRLLVL.

This clonotype has at least ten counts. The rearrangement joins TRBV7-8 to TRBJ2-7, with 14 nucleotides matching TRBD2. V lost 5 bases, J lost 6 bases, and 6 bases stayed unmatched. Germline assignment: CDR1 SGHVS and CDR2 FQNEAQ. The CDR3 sequence is 15 residues long. This CDR3 reads CASSDGLAGGSEQYF. DNA for the CDR3: TGTGCCAGCAGCGACGGACTAGCGGGAGGAAGCGAGCAGTACTTC.

CDR3 protein: CASSYGGSYNEQFF. CDR3 bases: TGCGCCAGCAGCTATGGCGGGAGCTACAATGAGCAGTTCTTC. The chain combines TRBV5-1 with TRBJ2-1; 7 bases align to TRBD2. CDR1 is SGHRS, CDR2 YFSETQ, per germline. The CDR3 is made up of 14 amino acids. With V trimmed by 3 bases and J by 3 bases, 3 bases remained unmatched. Full variable domain (rest looked up from reference TRBV5-1 and TRBJ2-1): KAGVTQTPRYLIKTRGQQVTLSCSPISGHRSVSWYQQTPGQGLQFLFEYFSETQRNKGNFPGRFSGRQFSNSRSEMNVSTLELGDSALYLCASSYGGSYNEQFFGPGTRLTVL.

This clonotype has a count of ten or more. This chain links TRBV6-1 with TRBJ1-5; TRBD1 matches at 7 bases. This CDR3 is built from 14 residues. The V and J ends lost 6 bases and 6 bases, in that order; junction bases with no gene match: 8. Germline lookup yields CDR1 MNHNS and CDR2 SASEGT. As DNA, the CDR3 is TGTGCCAGCAGAGATCGACAGGGAGGTCAGCCCCAGCATTTT. This sequence encodes CASRDRQGGQPQHF.

This clonotype was found a few times. The rearrangement uses TRBV15 and TRBJ1-1, with D possibly being TRBD1 (5 bases). There are 15 residues in the CDR3. CDR1 is LNHNV, CDR2 YYDKDF, per germline (reference sequence). Trimming took off 0 bases at V and 5 bases at J, with 13 bases between the two ends. The CDR3 loop reads CATSRDWGGGTEAFF. The CDR3 DNA reads TGTGCCACCAGCAGAGATTGGGGGGGAGGTACTGAAGCTTTCTTT.

This clonotype came up many times. The chain employs TRBV18 and TRBJ1-1, with TRBD1 matching over 8 bases. Germline loops: CDR1 KGHSH, CDR2 LQKENI. This CDR3 is built from 13 residues. Trimming cost V 3 bases and J 8 bases; bases outside gene matches: 5. The CDR3 DNA sequence: TGTGCCAGCTCACCTAGGACAGGGCCAGAAGCTTTCTTT. It specifies CASSPRTGPEAFF. The full variable domain, its missing parts supplied by reference TRBV18 and TRBJ1-1, is NAGVMQNPRHLVRRRGQEARLRCSPMKGHSHVYWYRQLPEEGLKFMVYLQKENIIDESGMPKERFSAEFPKEGPSILRIQQVVRGDSAAYFCASSPRTGPEAFFGQGTRLTVV.